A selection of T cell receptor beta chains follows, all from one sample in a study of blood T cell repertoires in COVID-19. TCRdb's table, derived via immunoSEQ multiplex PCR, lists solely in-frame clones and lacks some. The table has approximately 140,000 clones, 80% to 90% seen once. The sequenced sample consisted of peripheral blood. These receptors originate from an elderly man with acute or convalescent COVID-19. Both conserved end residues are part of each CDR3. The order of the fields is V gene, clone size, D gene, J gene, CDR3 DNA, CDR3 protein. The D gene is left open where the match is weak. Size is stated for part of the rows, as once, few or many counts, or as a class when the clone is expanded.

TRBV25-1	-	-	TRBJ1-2	TGTGCCAGCAGTGACTCCACAAACTATGGCTACACCTTC	CASSDSTNYGYTF
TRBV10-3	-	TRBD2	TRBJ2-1	TGTGCCATCAGTGACACGGGAGGGCCAGCCAATGAGCAGTTCTTC	CAISDTGGPANEQFF
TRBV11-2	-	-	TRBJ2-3	TGTGCCAGCAGCTTAGATCTAGGCGATACGCAGTATTTT	CASSLDLGDTQYF
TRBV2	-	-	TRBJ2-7	TGTGCCAGCCAGAGGGAGTTCTCCTACGAGCAGTACTTC	CASQREFSYEQYF
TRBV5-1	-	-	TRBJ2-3	TGCGCCAGCAGCCTTAGCGGCACAGATACGCAGTATTTT	CASSLSGTDTQYF
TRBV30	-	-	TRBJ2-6	TGTGCCTGGAGTGACGGACTGAGCTCTGGGGCCAACGTCCTGACTTTC	CAWSDGLSSGANVLTF
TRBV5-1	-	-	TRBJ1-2	TGCGCCAGCAGCTTGCTGGGAGAAAGAGCTAACTATGGCTACACCTTC	CASSLLGERANYGYTF
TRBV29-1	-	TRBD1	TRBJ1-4	TGCAGCGTCGCGACAGGGACGGCTAATGAAAAACTGTTTTTT	CSVATGTANEKLFF
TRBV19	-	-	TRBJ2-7	TGTGCCAGTAGTATAGATCGGAGAGGGCGGACCTCCGAGCAGTACTTC	CASSIDRRGRTSEQYF
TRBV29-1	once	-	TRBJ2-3	TGCAGCGCCAGCGGTACAGATACGCAGTATTTT	CSASGTDTQYF
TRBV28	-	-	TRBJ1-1	TGTGCCAGCAGTCAAGCGGGAGTAGGGGGGAGGGCTTTCTTT	CASSQAGVGGRAFF